This T cell receptor (beta chain) was obtained from a study of technical replicates of blood from several donors. Generated by immunoSEQ multiplex PCR, the TCRdb table keeps only in-frame clones and is missing some. The repertoire consists of some 49,000 clones, with 92% occurring once and the leading ten covering about 3.9%. V was cut by 6 bases and J by 2 bases, with 13 bases left in between. Germline V gene lookup returns CDR1 LNHDA and CDR2 SQIVND (reference sequence). The CDR3 is 14 residues long. The gene calls are TRBV19 and TRBJ1-2; D perhaps matches TRBD1 (6 bases). The sequencing input was PBMCs. The receptor was derived from a human donor in good health. Some clones in this sample may be carry-over from other donors' samples. DNA of the CDR3: TGTGCCAGTAGGAAGCCAGGGGAAAACTATGGCTACACCTTC. Protein product: CASRKPGENYGYTF.